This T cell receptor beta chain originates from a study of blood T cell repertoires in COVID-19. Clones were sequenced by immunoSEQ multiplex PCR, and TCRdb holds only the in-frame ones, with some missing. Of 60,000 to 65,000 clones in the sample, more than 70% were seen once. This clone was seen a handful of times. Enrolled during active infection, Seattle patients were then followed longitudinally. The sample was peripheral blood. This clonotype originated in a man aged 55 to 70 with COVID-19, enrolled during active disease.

The CDR3 region has the DNA TGTGCCAGCTGCACAGGGGTCCGGGAGACCCAGTACTTC. It yields the protein CASCTGVRETQYF. V usage is TRBV18 and J usage is TRBJ2-5; 7 nucleotides agree with TRBD1. CDR1 and CDR2 from the germline V gene are KGHSH and LQKENI. The CDR3 contains 13 residues. V trimming: 7 bases; J trimming: 5 bases; junction bases outside the gene matches: 7.